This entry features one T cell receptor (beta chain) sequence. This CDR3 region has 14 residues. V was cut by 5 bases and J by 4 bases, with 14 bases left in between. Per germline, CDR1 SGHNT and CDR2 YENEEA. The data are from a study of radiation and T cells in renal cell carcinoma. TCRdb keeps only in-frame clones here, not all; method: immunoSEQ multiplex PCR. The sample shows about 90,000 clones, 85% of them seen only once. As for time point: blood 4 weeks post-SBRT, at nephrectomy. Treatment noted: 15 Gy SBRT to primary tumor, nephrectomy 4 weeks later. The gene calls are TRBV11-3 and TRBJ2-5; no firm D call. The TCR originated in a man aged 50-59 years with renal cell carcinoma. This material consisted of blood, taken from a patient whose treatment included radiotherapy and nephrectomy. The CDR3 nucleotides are TGTGCCAGCAGCCCAACGACGGGCGGAGAGACCCAGTACTTC. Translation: CASSPTTGGETQYF.